The 18 T cell receptor beta chains listed next were all sequenced from one sample in a study of prognosis after radiotherapy for stage I lung cancer. From genomic DNA, two-round multiplex PCR was used to amplify TCR beta CDR3. TRBV and TRBJ genes each had their own specific primers in first-round PCR. TCRdb re-derived calls from the multiplex PCR reads in MiXCR, one entry per CDR3 protein. The sample holds over 11,000 distinct CDR3 sequences; around a quarter are singletons and the top ten take 11%. Source: PBMCs, taken before or after stereotactic body radiation therapy (not recorded which). The receptors come from a donor over 45 with non-small cell lung cancer.

Many counts were recorded for this clonotype. The chain's CDR3 is CAWSPGTATYEQYF. Written as DNA, the CDR3 is TGTGCCTGGAGTCCTGGGACAGCGACCTACGAGCAGTACTTC. The chain combines TRBV30 with TRBJ2-7, with 7 bases that match TRBD1. The CDR3 runs 14 residues. CDR1 is GTSNPN, CDR2 SVGIG, per germline (reference sequence). With V trimmed by 2 bases and J by 2 bases, 6 bases remained unmatched.

Regarding this clonotype: Germline and junction disagree at one end, which may indicate a read error. The rearrangement links TRBV27 to TRBJ2-7; 7 bases fit TRBD2. CDR3 length: 14 residues. Germline V CDR1 and CDR2: MNHEY, SMNVEV (reference sequence). CDR3 region: CASSLRGCSYDQYF. The CDR3 DNA follows: TGTGCCAGCAGTTTGCGGGGGTGCTCCTACGATCAGTACTTC.

The table lists this clonotype with many counts. The V and J genes are TRBV14 and TRBJ1-2, with 8 nucleotides matching TRBD1. Germline V CDR1 and CDR2: SGHDN, FVKESK. The CDR3 has 15 residues. V shed 5 bases and J 8 bases; nucleotides not matched to a gene: 13. The CDR3 loop is CASSSRGRGQEGYTF. CDR3 DNA sequence: TGTGCCAGCAGCTCCCGCGGGAGGGGACAGGAAGGCTACACCTTC.

Points on this clonotype: Relative to the germline gene, one junction end is altered; a read error may explain this. The genes are TRBV3-1 and TRBJ2-5; the D is unclear. Matching the DNA end better, TRBJ2-1 makes the J call doubtful. The germline V gene encodes CDR1 LGHDT and CDR2 YNNKEL (reference sequence). This CDR3 comprises 11 residues. CDR3 loop: CASTDRNDQFF. The CDR3 nucleotides are TGTGCTAGCACAGACCGAAATGATCAGTTCTTC.

In this sample, this clonotype turned up many times. The chain carries TRBV6-1 and TRBJ1-5; D is perhaps TRBD1 (6 bases). The CDR3 spans 16 residues. V was clipped by 5 bases and J by 3 bases, with 17 bases between them. CDR1 is MNHNS and CDR2 is SASEGT in the germline V gene. Here the CDR3 DNA reads TGTGCCAGCAGTAACAGGGTTTCTATGAACAATCAGCCCCAGCATTTT. Its protein is CASSNRVSMNNQPQHF.

Regarding this clonotype: One end of the junction is discordant with germline, which a read error may explain. This rearrangement joins TRBV28 to TRBJ2-1; TRBD1 aligns across 8 bases. CDR1 and CDR2 (germline): MDHEN, SYDVKM. This CDR3 comprises 15 residues. DNA of the CDR3: TGTGCCAGCAGCGACACAGGGGGTCCAGTCAATGAGAAGTTCTTC. Its protein product is CASSDTGGPVNEKFF.

The chain recombines TRBV9 with TRBJ2-7, with 8 bases fitting TRBD2. The J segment lost 7 bases and the V segment lost 3 bases, leaving 12 bases of the junction unmatched. Germline-derived CDR1 and CDR2 are SGDLS and YYNGEE. The length of the CDR3 is 15 residues. The CDR3 coding sequence is TGTGCCAGCAGCGGAAGGTCGGGAGGGCCGCGGGAGCAGTACTTC. Encoded protein: CASSGRSGGPREQYF.

In its sample, this clonotype ranks as medium-sized. This chain links TRBV7-3 with TRBJ1-2, with D uncertain. Deletions cut 4 bases from V and 5 bases from J, with 11 bases between. Germline V gene sequence: CDR1 SGHTA, CDR2 FQGTGA. The CDR3 contains 13 residues. The CDR3 coding sequence is TGTGCCAGCAGCTGGCCTCGGGGATATGGCTACACCTTC. Its translation: CASSWPRGYGYTF.

This clonotype is labeled as medium-sized. The chain couples TRBV20-1 to TRBJ2-1; D might be TRBD1 (5 bases). CDR1 is DFQATT and CDR2 is SNEGSKA in the germline V gene (reference sequence). CDR3 length: 10 residues. The V and J ends lost 2 bases and 15 bases respectively, with 11 bases between them. CDR3 residues: CSARQGGWFF. CDR3 nucleotides: TGCAGTGCTAGACAGGGTGGGTGGTTCTTC.

Many counts were recorded for this clonotype. The chain recombines TRBV9 with TRBJ2-5, with D hard to call. With 3 bases removed from V and 5 bases from J, the gap between germline ends came to 8 bases. The CDR3 loop spans 12 amino acids. The germline gives CDR1 SGDLS, CDR2 YYNGEE. The chain's CDR3 is CASSGFGETQYF. The CDR3 bases are TGTGCCAGCAGCGGATTTGGGGAGACCCAGTACTTC.

This clonotype was detected many times. This rearrangement joins TRBV5-8 to TRBJ2-1, with D perhaps given as TRBD1 or TRBD2 (5 bases each). CDR1 SGHTS and CDR2 YDEGEE come from the germline V gene. This CDR3 comprises 14 residues. With 5 bases removed from V and 3 bases from J, the gap between germline ends came to 12 bases. The CDR3 DNA sequence: TGTGCCAGCAGGATAGGGACCTACTACAATGAGCAGTTCTTC. Its protein is CASRIGTYYNEQFF.

This clonotype is termed medium-sized (0.01 to 0.1%). The chain uses TRBV5-1 and TRBJ2-1; the D is unclear. The germline gives CDR1 SGHRS, CDR2 YFSETQ. This CDR3 region has 12 residues. Trimming removed 5 bases from V and 8 bases from J, with 11 bases in between. The CDR3 nucleotides read TGCGCCAGCAGTCAAAGTTTTGATGAGCAGTTCTTC. Encoded protein: CASSQSFDEQFF.

This clonotype is medium-sized. V is TRBV15 and J is TRBJ1-3; no firm D call. This CDR3 comprises 16 residues. Germline CDR1 and CDR2: LNHNV and YYDKDF (reference sequence). V shed 3 bases and J shed 0 bases, with 12 bases lying between them. CDR3 region: CATSSQHASSGNTIYF. The DNA of the CDR3 is TGTGCCACCAGCAGCCAACACGCAAGCTCTGGAAACACCATATATTTT. Full variable domain (rest looked up from reference TRBV15 and TRBJ1-3): DAMVIQNPRYQVTQFGKPVTLSCSQTLNHNVMYWYQQKSSQAPKLLFHYYDKDFNNEADTPDNFQSRRPNTSFCFLDIRSPGLGDTAMYLCATSSQHASSGNTIYFGEGSWLTVV.

This clonotype has a count of ten or more. The chain couples TRBV5-1 to TRBJ1-3, with D hard to call. Trimming took 5 bases from V and 0 from J, leaving 12 bases between them. CDR3 length: 15 amino acids. The germline gives CDR1 SGHRS, CDR2 YFSETQ. The CDR3 region is CASRPGSDSGNTIYF. The CDR3 bases are TGCGCCAGCAGGCCAGGCAGTGACTCTGGAAACACCATATATTTT. Combining the CDR3 with reference TRBV5-1 and TRBJ1-3 gives the whole variable domain KAGVTQTPRYLIKTRGQQVTLSCSPISGHRSVSWYQQTPGQGLQFLFEYFSETQRNKGNFPGRFSGRQFSNSRSEMNVSTLELGDSALYLCASRPGSDSGNTIYFGEGSWLTVV.

This clonotype was counted at least ten times. The chain couples TRBV4-2 to TRBJ2-2; D might be TRBD2 (6 bases). V gave up 3 bases and J gave up 4 bases, with 21 bases separating them. The CDR3 is 18 residues long. In germline, CDR1 is LGHNA, CDR2 YNFKEQ. CDR3 DNA: TGTGCCAGCAGCCAGGGGTACCCCGGGACTCGGAGCACCGGGGAGCTGTTTTTT. Amino acid sequence: CASSQGYPGTRSTGELFF.

The chain joins TRBV7-9 to TRBJ2-1; 7 bases match TRBD1. The CDR3 consists of 14 residues. V shed 6 bases, J shed 8 bases, and the junction held 10 bases outside the gene matches. Germline CDR1 SEHNR, CDR2 FQNEAQ (reference sequence). As DNA, the CDR3 is TGTGCCAGCAGTCGACGTTGGGACAGCCATGAGCAGTTCTTC. Protein product: CASSRRWDSHEQFF.

On this clonotype: One base separates it from a far larger clone, so it is likely a read error. V gene TRBV7-9 combines with J gene TRBJ1-5; D is perhaps TRBD1 (5 bases). Germline CDR1 SEHNR, CDR2 FQNEAQ (reference sequence). The CDR3 has 13 residues. CDR3 in amino acids: CAISPTANQPQHF. Written as DNA, the CDR3 is TGTGCCATCAGCCCGACAGCGAATCAGCCCCAGCATTTT.

The table lists this clonotype with many counts. The genes are TRBV5-4 and TRBJ2-1; D tentatively reads TRBD1 or TRBD2 (5 bases each). The ends were cut back, 4 bases at V and 7 bases at J, with 18 bases in the middle. Germline CDR1 and CDR2: SGHNT and YYREEE (reference sequence). The length of the CDR3 is 15 residues. The CDR3 region is CASSRPGPLENEQFF. In DNA form, the CDR3 reads TGTGCCAGCAGCCGACCGGGGCCCCTCGAAAATGAGCAGTTCTTC.